This T cell receptor (beta chain) was observed in a study of cytomegalovirus exposure and HLA in healthy donors. Study summary: Within an early data release were approximately 85 million unique TCRs drawn from HLA-typed donors.

The V gene's germline CDR1 is SQVTM and CDR2 ANQGSEA. CDR3 length: 12 amino acids. J was trimmed by 7 bases and V by 4 bases; bases with no gene match: 6. Vbeta (60) and Jbeta (13) primers were used in the PCR. The method was immunoSEQ multiplex PCR; TCRdb's version includes in-frame clones alone and lacks a portion of them. Of some 180,000 clones in the sample, approximately 80% are singletons; the top ten hold 1.4%. This receptor was obtained from a girl aged 5-17 years in good health and CMV-seropositive. The sequencing sample was made of PBMCs. The chain joins TRBV29-1 to TRBJ1-2; 7 bases align to TRBD1. CDR3 DNA: TGCAGCGTTGGCGACAGGGATGGTGGCTACACCTTC. It yields the protein CSVGDRDGGYTF.